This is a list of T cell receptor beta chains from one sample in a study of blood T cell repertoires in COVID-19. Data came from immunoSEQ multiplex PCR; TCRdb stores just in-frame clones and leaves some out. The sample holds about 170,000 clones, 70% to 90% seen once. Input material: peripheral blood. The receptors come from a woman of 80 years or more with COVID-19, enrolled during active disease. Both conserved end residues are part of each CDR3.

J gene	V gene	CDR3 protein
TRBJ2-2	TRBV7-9	CASSFSGGPNTGELFF
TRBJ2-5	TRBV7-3	CASSSSDGTQYF
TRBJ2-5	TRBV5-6	CASSLAEETQYF
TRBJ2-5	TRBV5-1	CASSLLGTEQETQYF
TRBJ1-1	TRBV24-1	CATSDSRDRTQAFF
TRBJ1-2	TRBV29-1	CSARTGGGYTF
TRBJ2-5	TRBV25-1	CASSSWLGTSETQYF
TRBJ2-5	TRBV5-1	CASSLQIEETQYF
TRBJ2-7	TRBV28	CATLPGTARYEQYF
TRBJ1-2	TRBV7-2	CASSLFGNYGYTF
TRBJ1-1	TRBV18	CASSQTGSTEAFF
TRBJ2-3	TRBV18	CASSPLGGSTDTQYF
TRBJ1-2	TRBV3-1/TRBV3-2	CASSQDRGRRLTF
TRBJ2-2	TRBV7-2	CASRSDWVTGELFF
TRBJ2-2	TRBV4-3	CASRRASGDTGELFF
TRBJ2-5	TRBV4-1	CASSQDIRPTRETQYF
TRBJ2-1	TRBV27	CASSLRREGLNEQFF
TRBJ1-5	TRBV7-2	CASSPGQGDQPQHF
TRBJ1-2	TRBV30	CAWSPGVGYTF
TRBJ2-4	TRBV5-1	CASSLGQGNIQYF
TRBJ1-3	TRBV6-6	CASSQARGTGNTIYF
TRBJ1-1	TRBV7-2	CAPSPTVYAEAFF
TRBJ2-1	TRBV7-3	CASSPGNSYNEQFF
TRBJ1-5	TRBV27	CASRRLEGDQPQHF
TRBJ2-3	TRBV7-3	CASSQRSGGGTDTQYF
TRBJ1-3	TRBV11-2	CASSPQRTTGNTIYF
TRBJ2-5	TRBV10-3	CAISEALAGDTQYF
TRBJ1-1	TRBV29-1	CSPEGVNTEAFF
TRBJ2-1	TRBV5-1	CASNIRGTYNEQFF
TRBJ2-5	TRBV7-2	CASSPRGTQETQYF
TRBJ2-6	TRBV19	CASSSPTPSGANVLTF
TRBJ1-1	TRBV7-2	CASSPRQGEGNTEAFF
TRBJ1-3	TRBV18	CASSPSRDTIYF
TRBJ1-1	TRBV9	CASSQTGVGNTEAFF
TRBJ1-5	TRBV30	CAWSVGQSSNQPQHF
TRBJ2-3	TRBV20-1	CSASDRGITDTQYF
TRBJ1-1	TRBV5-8	CASSLDVRSTEAFF
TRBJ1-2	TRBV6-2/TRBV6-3	CASSYQGTAYGYTF
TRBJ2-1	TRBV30	CAWSGLAGAGSEQFF
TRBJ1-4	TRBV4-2	CASSQGQGNEKLFF
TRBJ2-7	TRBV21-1	CASSKSGQYF
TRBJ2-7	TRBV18	CASSPSAGNEQYF
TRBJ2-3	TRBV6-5	CASRLLAKEDTQYF
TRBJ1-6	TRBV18	CASSPQTGKWSPLHF
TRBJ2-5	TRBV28	CATLSRNQETQYF